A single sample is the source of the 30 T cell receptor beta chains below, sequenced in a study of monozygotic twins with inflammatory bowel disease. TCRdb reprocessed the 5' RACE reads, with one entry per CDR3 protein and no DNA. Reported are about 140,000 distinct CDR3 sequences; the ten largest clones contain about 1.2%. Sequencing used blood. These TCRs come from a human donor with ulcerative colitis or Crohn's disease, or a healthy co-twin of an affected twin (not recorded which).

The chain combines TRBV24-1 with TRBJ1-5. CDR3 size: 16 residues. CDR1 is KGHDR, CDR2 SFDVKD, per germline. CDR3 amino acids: CATSDFQGSPNQPQHF.

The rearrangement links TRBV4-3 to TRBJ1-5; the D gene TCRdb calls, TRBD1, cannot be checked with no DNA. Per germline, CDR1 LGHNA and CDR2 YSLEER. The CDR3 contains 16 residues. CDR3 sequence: CASSQDREGRIQPQHF.

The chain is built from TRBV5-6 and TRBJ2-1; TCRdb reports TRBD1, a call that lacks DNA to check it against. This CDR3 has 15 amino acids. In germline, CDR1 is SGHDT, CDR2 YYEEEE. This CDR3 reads CASSSRDREYNEQFF.

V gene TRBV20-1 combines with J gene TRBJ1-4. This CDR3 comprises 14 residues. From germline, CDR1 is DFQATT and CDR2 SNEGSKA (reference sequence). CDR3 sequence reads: CSALTDATNEKLFF.

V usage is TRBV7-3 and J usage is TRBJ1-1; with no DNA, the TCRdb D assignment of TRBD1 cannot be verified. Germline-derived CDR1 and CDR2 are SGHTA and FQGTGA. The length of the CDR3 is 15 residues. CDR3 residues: CASSLNPGMNTEAFF.

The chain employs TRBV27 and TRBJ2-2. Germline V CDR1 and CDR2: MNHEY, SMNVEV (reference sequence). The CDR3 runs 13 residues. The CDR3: CTSRLANTGELFF.

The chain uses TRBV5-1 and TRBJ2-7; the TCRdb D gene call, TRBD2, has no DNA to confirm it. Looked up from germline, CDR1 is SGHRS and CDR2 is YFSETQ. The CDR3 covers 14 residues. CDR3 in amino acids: CASGHSGGDYEQYF.

The CDR3 is CASSQDPGVGEQFF. V usage is TRBV4-3 and J usage is TRBJ2-1; TCRdb reports TRBD1, a call that lacks DNA to check it against. The V gene's germline CDR1 is LGHNA and CDR2 YSLEER. CDR3 length: 14 residues.

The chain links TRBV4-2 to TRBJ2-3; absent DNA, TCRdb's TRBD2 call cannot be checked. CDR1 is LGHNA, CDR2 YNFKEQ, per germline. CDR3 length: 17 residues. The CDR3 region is CASSRDGLAGGADTQYF.

CDR3 region: CASAPYTTPPRETQYF. This chain links TRBV12-3 or TRBV12-4 with TRBJ2-5; checking the TCRdb D call of TRBD1 is not possible without DNA. The length of the CDR3 is 16 residues.

The CDR3 reads CSALAGHSYEQYF. This chain connects TRBV20-1 to TRBJ2-7; checking the TCRdb D call of TRBD2 is not possible without DNA. The CDR3 spans 13 residues. The germline CDR1 and CDR2 sequences are DFQATT and SNEGSKA (reference sequence).

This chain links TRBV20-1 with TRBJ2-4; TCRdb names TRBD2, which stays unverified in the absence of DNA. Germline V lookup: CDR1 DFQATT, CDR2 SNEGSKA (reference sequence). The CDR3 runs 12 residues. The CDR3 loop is CSAREAGGPQYF.

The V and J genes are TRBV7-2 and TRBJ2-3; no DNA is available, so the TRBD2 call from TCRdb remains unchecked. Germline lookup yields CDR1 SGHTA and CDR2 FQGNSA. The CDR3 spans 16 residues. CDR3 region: CASSLVSGQSTDTQYF.

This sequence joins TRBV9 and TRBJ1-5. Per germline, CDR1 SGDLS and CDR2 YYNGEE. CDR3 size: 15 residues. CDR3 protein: CASSVGVGSTQPQHF.

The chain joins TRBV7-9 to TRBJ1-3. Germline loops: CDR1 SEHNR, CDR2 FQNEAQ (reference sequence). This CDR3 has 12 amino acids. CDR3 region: CASSPSGNTIYF.

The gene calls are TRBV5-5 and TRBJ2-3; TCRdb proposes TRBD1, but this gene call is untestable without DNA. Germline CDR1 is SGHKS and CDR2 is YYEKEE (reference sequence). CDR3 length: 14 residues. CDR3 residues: CASSFGQITDTQYF.

CDR3 sequence: CASSLASGDGNTIYF. The chain employs TRBV5-1 and TRBJ1-3; checking the TCRdb D call of TRBD1 is not possible without DNA. CDR3 length equals 15 residues. Germline values: CDR1 SGHRS, CDR2 YFSETQ.

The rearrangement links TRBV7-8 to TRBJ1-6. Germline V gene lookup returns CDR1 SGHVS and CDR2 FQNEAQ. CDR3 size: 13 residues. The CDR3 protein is CASSLATGSPLHF.

The chain's CDR3 is CASSTGAAYEQYF. The chain links TRBV27 to TRBJ2-7; TCRdb's D call of TRBD1 is untestable without DNA. Germline values: CDR1 MNHEY, CDR2 SMNVEV (reference sequence). This CDR3 comprises 13 residues.

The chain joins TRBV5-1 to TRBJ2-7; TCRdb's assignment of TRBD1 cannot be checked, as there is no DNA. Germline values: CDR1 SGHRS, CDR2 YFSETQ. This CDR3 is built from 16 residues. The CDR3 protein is CASSSLTASSTGEQYF.

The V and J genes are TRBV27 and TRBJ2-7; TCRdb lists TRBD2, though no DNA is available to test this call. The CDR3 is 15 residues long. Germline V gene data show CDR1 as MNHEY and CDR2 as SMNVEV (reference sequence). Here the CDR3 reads CASSRTSGTRLEQYF.

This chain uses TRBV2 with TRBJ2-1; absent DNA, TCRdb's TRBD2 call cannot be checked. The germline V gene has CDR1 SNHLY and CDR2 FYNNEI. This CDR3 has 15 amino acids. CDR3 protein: CASSSSTSSYNEQFF.

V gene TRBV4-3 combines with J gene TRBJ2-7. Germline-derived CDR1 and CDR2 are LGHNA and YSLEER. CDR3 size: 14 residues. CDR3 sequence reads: CASSQRRESYEQYF.

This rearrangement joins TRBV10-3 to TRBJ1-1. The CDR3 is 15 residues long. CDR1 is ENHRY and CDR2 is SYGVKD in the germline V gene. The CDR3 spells CAISAFEGPENEAFF.

CDR3 residues: CSAREASGATDTQYF. This rearrangement joins TRBV20-1 to TRBJ2-3; TCRdb reports TRBD2, a call that lacks DNA to check it against. The germline CDR1 and CDR2 sequences are DFQATT and SNEGSKA (reference sequence). The CDR3 length is 15 residues.

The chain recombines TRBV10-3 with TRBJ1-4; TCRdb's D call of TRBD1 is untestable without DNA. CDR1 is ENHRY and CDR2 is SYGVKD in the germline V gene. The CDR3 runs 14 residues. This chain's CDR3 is CAITSEAGNEKLFF.

This CDR3 is CASMERFGTEAFF. V is TRBV10-2 and J is TRBJ1-1. The CDR3 totals 13 residues. The germline V gene encodes CDR1 WSHSY and CDR2 SAAADI.

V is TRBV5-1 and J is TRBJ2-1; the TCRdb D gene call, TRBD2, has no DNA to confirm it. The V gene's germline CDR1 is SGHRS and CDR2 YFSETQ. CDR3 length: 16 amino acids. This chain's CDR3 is CASSLVGGLAYNEQFF.

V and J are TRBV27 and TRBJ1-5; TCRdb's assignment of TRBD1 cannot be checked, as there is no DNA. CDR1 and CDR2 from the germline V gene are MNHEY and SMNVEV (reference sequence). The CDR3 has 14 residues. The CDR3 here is CASSLEGRNQPQHF.

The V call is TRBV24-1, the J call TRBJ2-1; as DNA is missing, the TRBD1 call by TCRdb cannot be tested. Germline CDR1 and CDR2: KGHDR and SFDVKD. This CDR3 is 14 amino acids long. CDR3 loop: CATSDPGPYNEQFF.